These T cell receptor beta chains were read from a single sample in a study of metastatic and nonmetastatic thyroid tumors. MiXCR reprocessed the PCR reads for TCRdb. In the table there are 15,000 or so clones, 20% to 25% of which are singletons. Sequences were obtained from tumor tissue. Receptors were obtained from a female donor with papillary thyroid cancer or a benign thyroid nodule (not recorded which). Some clones in this sample may be carry-over from other donors' samples. Both conserved end residues are part of each CDR3. A D gene is named only where the DNA matches it firmly. Clone size is shown for a subset of rows, as once, few, many or a class of expanded clone.

NA	TRBV11-3	NA	TRBJ2-2	TGTGCCAGCAGCGAAGATGGGGGATCTAACACCGGGGAGCTGTTTTTT	CASSEDGGSNTGELFF
medium-sized	TRBV30	NA	TRBJ2-1	TGTGCCTGGAGTCGTGGGAGTGGGGAGCAGTTCTTC	CAWSRGSGEQFF
many	TRBV19	TRBD2	TRBJ2-1	TGTGCCAGTAGTATGGGGAGGGACGAGAGGACCTACAATGAGCAGTTCTTC	CASSMGRDERTYNEQFF
NA	TRBV28	NA	TRBJ2-7	TGTGCCAGCAGTTTATTCTGGGACCAGACCTTCGAGCAGTACTTC	CASSLFWDQTFEQYF
many	TRBV9	NA	TRBJ2-7	TGTGCCAGCAGCCGGGACCCACACTACGAGCAGTACTTC	CASSRDPHYEQYF
few	TRBV28	TRBD2	TRBJ2-1	TGTGCCAGCAGCCAGGGGACTAGCTGGAGTAATGAGCAGTTCTTC	CASSQGTSWSNEQFF
NA	TRBV5-1	TRBD2	TRBJ2-3	TGCGCCAGCAGCTTGAGGCCGACTAGCGGGAGTGCTGCAGATACGCAGTATTTT	CASSLRPTSGSAADTQYF
many	TRBV15	TRBD2	TRBJ2-5	TGTGCCACCAGCAGAGTTTGGGCTAGCGGGAAAGAGACCCAGTACTTC	CATSRVWASGKETQYF
medium-sized	TRBV6-2/TRBV6-3	TRBD1	TRBJ1-5	TGTGCCAGCAGCCGGGGACAGGGACGAAATCAGCCCCAGCATTTT	CASSRGQGRNQPQHF
NA	TRBV30	NA	TRBJ2-7	TGTGCCTGGAGTGTAGCTGTGACTGGGGACGAGCAGTACTTC	CAWSVAVTGDEQYF
many	TRBV7-9	TRBD1	TRBJ1-4	TGTGCCAGCAGCTTTAGGACAGGGGGCGTTGGTGAAAAACTGTTTTTT	CASSFRTGGVGEKLFF
few	TRBV6-2/TRBV6-3	TRBD1	TRBJ2-6	TGTGCCAGCAGGAAACGGGACAGTTTATCTGGGGCCAACGTCCTGACTTTC	CASRKRDSLSGANVLTF
once	TRBV7-6	NA	TRBJ2-7	TGTGCCAGCAGCTTAGGGACTCCCTACGAGCAGTACTTC	CASSLGTPYEQYF
few	TRBV5-1	NA	TRBJ2-7	TGCGCCAGCAGCTCGCCGGATGGATTTAGGCCCTACGAGCAGTACTTC	CASSSPDGFRPYEQYF
many	TRBV6-5	TRBD2	TRBJ2-3	TGTGCCAGCAGTTTCGAGGTAGCGGGAGGGGGCACAGATACGCAGTATTTT	CASSFEVAGGGTDTQYF